One sample yielded the 4 T cell receptor beta chains listed below, sequenced in a study of blood T cell repertoires in COVID-19. TCRdb's copy holds only in-frame clones and misses some; the assay was immunoSEQ multiplex PCR. The sample records about 260,000 clones, just under 90% being singletons. Sequenced sample: PBMCs or T cells enriched from blood (not recorded which). Receptor source: a man aged 50 to 59 who had been exposed to COVID-19.

The chain has TRBV4-1 and TRBJ1-5, with D unresolved. The V end lost 4 bases, the J end lost 0 bases, and 10 bases lay between the germline ends. The CDR3 sequence is 15 residues long. From germline, CDR1 is MGHRA and CDR2 YSYEKL. CDR3 bases: TGCGCCAGCAGCCGGACTGTGAATAGCAATCAGCCCCAGCATTTT. This encodes CASSRTVNSNQPQHF.

This clone was found once. The chain uses TRBV4-1 and TRBJ1-1; D is uncertain. The germline V and J ends were trimmed by 5 bases and 4 bases, with 14 bases remaining between them. This CDR3 is built from 14 residues. Germline V gene lookup returns CDR1 MGHRA and CDR2 YSYEKL. Here the CDR3 DNA reads TGCGCCAGCAGCGCAGATCCGACGGGCACTGAAGCTTTCTTT. It translates to CASSADPTGTEAFF.

The CDR3 protein is CAISESTTGFSYNEQFF. CDR3 nucleotides: TGTGCCATCAGTGAGTCGACGACAGGTTTTTCCTACAATGAGCAGTTCTTC. This rearrangement joins TRBV10-3 to TRBJ2-1, with TRBD1 as a possible D gene (6 bases). The ends were cut back, 0 bases at V and 1 base at J, with 13 bases in the middle. Germline-derived CDR1 and CDR2 are ENHRY and SYGVKD. The length of the CDR3 is 17 residues.

This sequence joins TRBV7-2 and TRBJ2-1, with 9 bases that match TRBD2. Per the germline V gene, CDR1 is SGHTA and CDR2 is FQGNSA. The CDR3 sequence is 15 residues long. J gave up 6 bases and V 5 bases, and 8 bases lay outside the gene matches. CDR3 DNA sequence: TGTGCCAGCAGCAAACCGGGACTAGCTTCCAATGAGCAGTTCTTC. Protein product: CASSKPGLASNEQFF. The full variable domain, rest sourced from reference TRBV7-2 and TRBJ2-1, is GAGVSQSPSNKVTEKGKDVELRCDPISGHTALYWYRQSLGQGLEFLIYFQGNSAPDKSGLPSDRFSAERTGGSVSTLTIQRTQQEDSAVYLCASSKPGLASNEQFFGPGTRLTVL.